This record covers a single T cell receptor beta chain. This record belongs to a study of PD-1 blockade in mismatch repair-deficient tumors. Study-wide background: Patients had around 12 mismatch repair-deficient cancer types, all previously treated and progressing.

The repertoire was sequenced with immunoSEQ multiplex PCR; TCRdb's copy has only in-frame clones and lacks some. The sample holds 130,000 or so clones, approximately 90% seen once. Germline CDR1 SGHNT, CDR2 YENEEA. The V gene lost 5 bases and the J gene lost 1 base, with 15 bases spanning the gap. The length of the CDR3 is 15 residues. Mismatch repair deficiency was confirmed in all patients, by PCR or immunohistochemistry. The chain employs TRBV11-3 and TRBJ2-7; D could derive from TRBD1 or TRBD2 (6 bases each). The origin of this receptor is an adult with mismatch repair-deficient cancer. The source was peripheral blood, collected 44 weeks after starting pembrolizumab. This chain's CDR3 is CASSAGGGPSYEQYF. CDR3 in DNA: TGTGCCAGCAGCGCCGGTGGGGGGCCTTCCTACGAGCAGTACTTC.